This T cell receptor beta chain was documented in a study of blood T cell repertoires in COVID-19. In the study's own analysis: Cell counts per sample came from amplifying reference gene primers. The repertoire was sequenced with immunoSEQ multiplex PCR; TCRdb's copy has only in-frame clones and lacks some. The V and J calls and the clone size are those of that table, but D and trimming were determined from the DNA. The sample lists 150,000 to 200,000 clones; about 90% were seen once. Specimen: PBMCs or T cells enriched from blood (not recorded which). The sequence came from a woman between 25 and 40 years old who had recovered from COVID-19.

The CDR3 sequence is CASSLRDRTSGRTDTQYF. The CDR3, as DNA: TGTGCCAGCAGTTTAAGGGACCGGACTAGCGGGAGGACAGATACGCAGTATTTT. The V call is TRBV5-6, the J call TRBJ2-3, with 14 bases identical to TRBD2. The ends lost 5 bases at V and 3 bases at J; junction bases unmatched: 11. CDR3 length: 18 amino acids. From germline, CDR1 is SGHDT and CDR2 YYEEEE.